Sequencing of this T cell receptor (beta chain) was carried out in a study of Ad26.COV2.S vaccination and SARS-CoV-2 variants. As to treatment: over 15 received Ad26.COV2.S at low or high dose, single or two shots; several received placebo; per-sample allocation not given. Following the first vaccine or placebo injection, samples were taken on day 63. Profiling relied on immunoSEQ multiplex PCR, and the TCRdb table lists in-frame clones only, not all of them. Of a few hundred thousand clones in the sample, 90% were seen once. Study-wide results and limits: Substantial post-vaccination breadth of spike-specific CD8+ and CD4+ T cell responses was reported. Recipients of either vaccine or placebo displayed similar breadth of non-spike TCRs.

The CDR3 totals 16 residues. Unmatched junction bases numbered 2, after V lost 1 base and J lost 1 base. The germline V gene encodes CDR1 LGHDT and CDR2 YNNKEL (reference sequence). For this clone: Its antigen is currently unknown.

The sequence was collected from a person between 18 and 65 years old who received the Ad26.COV2.S COVID-19 vaccine or a placebo. The chain couples TRBV3-1 (or the pseudogene TRBV3-2) to TRBJ2-2, with 8 bases lining up with TRBD2. The material sequenced was peripheral blood, taken in a trial of Ad26.COV2.S vaccine versus placebo. The CDR3 reads CASSQVAGLNTGELFF. The CDR3 region has the DNA TGTGCCAGCAGCCAAGTAGCGGGGCTGAACACCGGGGAGCTGTTTTTT.